The present T cell receptor (beta chain) was sequenced within a study of blood T cell repertoires in COVID-19. Study summary: The United States, Italy and Spain supplied acute and convalescent COVID-19 samples. PBMCs, B-cell-depleted T cells, or T cells were the source of the cDNA or gDNA that made up the material.

Germline CDR1 reads LGHDT; CDR2 reads YNNKEL (reference sequence). V lost 0 bases and J 0 bases, leaving 3 bases between the germline ends. The CDR3 has 15 residues. As processed by the authors: How many nucleated cells were present was estimated from reference gene primer amplification. Assay: immunoSEQ multiplex PCR; the TCRdb copy retains only in-frame clones and omits some. For V, J and clone size, that table is used; D and trimming come from the DNA. The sample yields about 310,000 clones, around 87% seen once. Sequencing was performed on peripheral blood. The chain employs TRBV3-1 (or the pseudogene TRBV3-2) and TRBJ2-6; D gene unclear. The receptor was isolated from a man in his forties or fifties with active or convalescent COVID-19. The CDR3 sequence is CASSQDISGANVLTF. CDR3 DNA sequence: TGTGCCAGCAGCCAAGACATCTCTGGGGCCAACGTCCTGACTTTC.